A selection of T cell receptor beta chains follows, all from one sample in a study of blood T cell repertoires in COVID-19. The repertoire was sequenced with immunoSEQ multiplex PCR; TCRdb's copy has only in-frame clones and lacks some. In the table there are 250,000 to 350,000 clones, approximately 91% of which are singletons. The sequenced sample was peripheral blood. Receptors were obtained from a woman aged 40 to 49 who had recovered from COVID-19. Both conserved end residues are part of each CDR3. The order of the fields is D gene, J gene, V gene, CDR3 DNA, CDR3 protein. D genes are given only for firm matches.

.	TRBJ2-7	TRBV6-5	TGTGCCAGCAGCTCCTCGTGGCGGCCCTACGAGCAGTACTTC	CASSSSWRPYEQYF
TRBD2	TRBJ2-7	TRBV7-9	TGTGCCAGCAGCCGGGCCTTAGCGGGAGGGGAGCAGTACTTC	CASSRALAGGEQYF
.	TRBJ2-7	TRBV28	TGTGCCAGCGAGGGGGGTGACAGGGCCTCCTACGAGCAGTACTTC	CASEGGDRASYEQYF
TRBD2	TRBJ2-1	TRBV3-1/TRBV3-2	TGTGCCAGCAGCCAAGGGGGCATAGCGGGAGCTGAGCAGTTCTTC	CASSQGGIAGAEQFF
TRBD1	TRBJ1-2	TRBV5-1	TGCGCCAGCAGCTTAGGACAGGTGGAGTATGGCTACACCTTC	CASSLGQVEYGYTF
TRBD1	TRBJ2-7	TRBV14	TGTGCCAGCAGTTTTTCCCCCCCGGGACAGGGTACCCACGAGCAGTACTTC	CASSFSPPGQGTHEQYF
.	TRBJ1-4	TRBV2	TGTGCCAGCAGTCCCGACAGCGCAACTAATGAAAAACTGTTTTTT	CASSPDSATNEKLFF
TRBD2	TRBJ2-3	TRBV5-6	TGTGCCAGCAGCTTGTGGGGAGCGGGAGGGGCAGATACGCAGTATTTT	CASSLWGAGGADTQYF
.	TRBJ2-1	TRBV5-1	TGCGCCAGCAGCTTGGCCGGGGAGAGCTCCTACAATGAGCAGTTCTTC	CASSLAGESSYNEQFF
TRBD1	TRBJ1-2	TRBV6-5	TGTGCCAGCAGTTGGGACAGGTATTATGGCTACACCTTC	CASSWDRYYGYTF
TRBD2	TRBJ2-7	TRBV27	TGTGCCAGCAGAATATATAGCGGGAGTGTCTACGAGCAGTACTTC	CASRIYSGSVYEQYF
.	TRBJ1-2	TRBV21-1	TGTGCCAGCAGCAAAAGTCCGGGAAGCGGTGGCTACACCTTC	CASSKSPGSGGYTF
TRBD1	TRBJ2-7	TRBV5-6	TGTGCCAGCAGCTTGGACAGGGGGACCTACGAGCAGTACTTC	CASSLDRGTYEQYF
TRBD2	TRBJ2-5	TRBV6-1	TGTGCCAGCAGTGAATCCCCGGGGGGGCAAGAGACCCAGTACTTC	CASSESPGGQETQYF